The sequence of this T cell receptor beta chain was determined in a study of shared clonotypes between healthy human individuals. Study-level background: The composition of the donors was two women and a few men aged 18 to 49. Plates per donor: three CD4 naive, three CD4 memory, two CD8 naive, one CD8 memory.

Clones were read by immunoSEQ multiplex PCR, and TCRdb kept only the in-frame ones, dropping some. Here the sample spans over a million clones, approximately 80% being singletons. Concerning this clone itself: Other DNA sequences of this sample code for an identical CDR3.

Trimming removed 2 bases at V and 4 bases at J, with 6 bases between. The CDR3 loop spans 13 amino acids. Germline assignment: CDR1 SNHLY and CDR2 FYNNEI. The clonotype was recovered from a man younger than 35 in good health. Some clones in this sample may be carry-over from other donors' samples. The sequencing sample was made of memory CD4+ T cells from PBMCs. The subset was: CD45RA-negative fraction. The V and J genes are TRBV2 and TRBJ1-3; the D gene is possibly TRBD1 (6 bases). CDR3 bases: TGTGCCAGCAGTGAACAGGGGGGAAACACCATATATTTT. This encodes CASSEQGGNTIYF.